The present entry profiles one T cell receptor (beta chain) with its context. Its specificity is not known. The data are from a study of shared clonotypes between healthy human individuals. As for the study in general: A couple of female and a few male donors aged 18 to 49 were enrolled.

Between the trimmed V and J ends, which lost 2 bases and 1 base, there was a span of 11 bases. This CDR3 is 15 amino acids long. CDR1 is MGHDK, CDR2 SYGVNS, per germline. Per the authors' pipeline: Filtering differed since immunoSEQ provided only junctions, with no quality scores. Here immunoSEQ multiplex PCR was the method, and the copy in TCRdb shows in-frame clones only, minus some. The DNA was the basis for D and trimming; V, J and clone size are from that table. The sample lists about 1.1 million clones; 75% to 85% were seen once. Whole-study findings and limits: Sharing across a handful of donors was seen in 4.5% to 5.5% of naive CD4 clonotypes. In contrast to clonotypes shared by all four donors, non-shared clonotypes had lower generation probabilities.

The chain uses TRBV25-1 and TRBJ1-1, with D possibly TRBD1 on 5 matching bases. The sequence came from a man in his late teens or twenties in good health. Some clones in this sample may be carry-over from other donors' samples. Sequencing used memory CD4+ T cells from PBMCs. Indicated subset: CD45RA-negative fraction. Here the CDR3 reads CASSEGARWNTEAFF. The CDR3 coding sequence is TGTGCCAGCAGTGAAGGGGCCAGATGGAACACTGAAGCTTTCTTT.